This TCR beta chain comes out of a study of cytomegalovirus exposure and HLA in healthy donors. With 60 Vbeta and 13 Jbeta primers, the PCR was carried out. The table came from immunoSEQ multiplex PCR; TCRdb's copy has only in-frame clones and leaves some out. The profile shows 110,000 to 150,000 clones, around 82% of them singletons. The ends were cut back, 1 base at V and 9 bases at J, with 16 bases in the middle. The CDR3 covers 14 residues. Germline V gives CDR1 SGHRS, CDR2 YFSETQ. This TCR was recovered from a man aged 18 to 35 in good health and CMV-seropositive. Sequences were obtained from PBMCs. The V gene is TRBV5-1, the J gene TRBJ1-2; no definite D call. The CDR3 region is CASSLSQPGNSYTF. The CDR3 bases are TGCGCCAGCAGCTTGAGTCAGCCCGGGAACAGCTACACCTTC.